This T cell receptor (beta chain) was found in a study of T cell repertoires in cytomegalovirus infection. There are many counts of this clonotype. Its antigen remains unidentified. Via MiXCR, TCRdb re-called the reads, giving one row per CDR3 protein. The sample records 300,000 to 450,000 distinct CDR3 sequences, 18% being singletons. CDR3 length: 12 residues. Trimming took 3 bases from V and 2 from J, leaving 4 bases between them. Germline V gene data show CDR1 as SGHTA and CDR2 as FQGNSA. Study observations and caveats: Based on cumulative public TCR beta family frequency, carriers of CMV plus the relevant HLA were identified. HLA-C-restricted, CMV-specific TCR beta clonotypes were dominant ex vivo.

Source material: PBMCs. The sequence was collected from a human donor in good health (CMV status not recorded). Some clones in this sample may be carry-over from other donors' samples. The chain uses TRBV7-2 and TRBJ1-2, with D unclear. Here the CDR3 DNA reads TGTGCCAGCAGCTTGTTCAACTATGGCTACACCTTC. It codes for CASSLFNYGYTF.